This is a list of T cell receptor beta chains from one sample in a study of cytomegalovirus exposure and HLA in healthy donors. Repertoires were generated with immunoSEQ multiplex PCR, while TCRdb's copy carries only in-frame clones and drops some. The sample lists 220,000 or so clones, 70% to 80% seen once, with 3% to 4% in the top ten. The sequencing input was PBMCs. Receptors were obtained from a male donor in good health and CMV-seronegative. Both conserved end residues are part of each CDR3. Each record gives: J gene, clone size, D gene, V gene, CDR3 DNA, CDR3 protein. D genes are given only for firm matches. Rows may omit the clone size; those that give it use once, few, many or a size class.

j_call: TRBJ1-1
clone_size: .
d_call: TRBD1
v_call: TRBV7-8
cdr3_nt: TGTGCCAGCAGCTTAGCATCTGTTACGGGGACAGGGGGCACTGAAGCTTTCTTT
cdr3_aa: CASSLASVTGTGGTEAFF

j_call: TRBJ2-1
clone_size: .
d_call: .
v_call: TRBV27
cdr3_nt: TGTGCCAGCAGTTCGGCCTACCAATCCGATAGAAGGGGTGAGCAGTTCTTC
cdr3_aa: CASSSAYQSDRRGEQFF

j_call: TRBJ2-1
clone_size: .
d_call: .
v_call: TRBV6-1
cdr3_nt: TGTGCCAGCAGTGAAGCCGACAATGAGCAGTTCTTC
cdr3_aa: CASSEADNEQFF

j_call: TRBJ1-4
clone_size: few
d_call: TRBD1
v_call: TRBV9
cdr3_nt: TGTGCCAGCAGCCCGACCGGGACAGGGGATGAAAAACTGTTTTTT
cdr3_aa: CASSPTGTGDEKLFF

j_call: TRBJ2-7
clone_size: .
d_call: TRBD2
v_call: TRBV11-2
cdr3_nt: TGTGCCAGCAGCCCTGGACTAGTGCTTGCCTACGAGCAGTACTTC
cdr3_aa: CASSPGLVLAYEQYF

j_call: TRBJ1-6
clone_size: .
d_call: .
v_call: TRBV15
cdr3_nt: TGTGCCACCAGCAGAGTCGCTGGCAGGGGTAATTCACCCCTCCACTTT
cdr3_aa: CATSRVAGRGNSPLHF

j_call: TRBJ2-7
clone_size: .
d_call: .
v_call: TRBV12-5
cdr3_nt: TGTGCTAGTGGTTTGGCTCTGGGGCTCGAGCAGTACTTC
cdr3_aa: CASGLALGLEQYF

j_call: TRBJ1-2
clone_size: .
d_call: TRBD1
v_call: TRBV7-2
cdr3_nt: TGTGCCAGCAGCCTAGGGACAGGGGGCCGTGGCTACACCTTC
cdr3_aa: CASSLGTGGRGYTF

j_call: TRBJ2-3
clone_size: .
d_call: .
v_call: TRBV9
cdr3_nt: TGTGCCAGCAGTCCCGAAGGGGGCACAGATACGCAGTATTTT
cdr3_aa: CASSPEGGTDTQYF

j_call: TRBJ1-5
clone_size: .
d_call: .
v_call: TRBV5-1
cdr3_nt: TGCGCCAGCAGCCCTCTTAGCAATCAGCCCCAGCATTTT
cdr3_aa: CASSPLSNQPQHF

j_call: TRBJ2-7
clone_size: .
d_call: .
v_call: TRBV7-2
cdr3_nt: TGTGCCAGCAGCTTCGGACTACTCTACGAGCAGTACTTC
cdr3_aa: CASSFGLLYEQYF

j_call: TRBJ2-1
clone_size: .
d_call: TRBD2
v_call: TRBV28
cdr3_nt: TGTGCCAGCAGTCTAGCGGGAGGGCCCGATTATGAGCAGTTCTTC
cdr3_aa: CASSLAGGPDYEQFF

j_call: TRBJ2-2
clone_size: .
d_call: .
v_call: TRBV28
cdr3_nt: TGTGCCAGCAGTTTTGATGGGCAGACGAACACCGGGGAGCTGTTTTTT
cdr3_aa: CASSFDGQTNTGELFF

j_call: TRBJ2-7
clone_size: .
d_call: TRBD1
v_call: TRBV7-9
cdr3_nt: TGTGCCAGCAGCTTCCACAGGGGGCTTCCCTACGAGCAGTACTTC
cdr3_aa: CASSFHRGLPYEQYF

j_call: TRBJ2-2
clone_size: .
d_call: .
v_call: TRBV4-1
cdr3_nt: TGCGCCAGCAGACGGGGGGCGGGGGAGCTGTTTTTT
cdr3_aa: CASRRGAGELFF

j_call: TRBJ1-1
clone_size: few
d_call: .
v_call: TRBV28
cdr3_nt: TGTGCCAGCAGTTTTTCAATCGGGGAGAACACTGAAGCTTTCTTT
cdr3_aa: CASSFSIGENTEAFF

j_call: TRBJ2-1
clone_size: .
d_call: TRBD2
v_call: TRBV5-8
cdr3_nt: TGTGCCAGCAAGAGAGCGGGGCCTCGGGATGAGCAGTTCTTC
cdr3_aa: CASKRAGPRDEQFF

j_call: TRBJ1-2
clone_size: .
d_call: .
v_call: TRBV19
cdr3_nt: TGTGCCAGTAGTGTGCCTGGCCTTGGCTACACCTTC
cdr3_aa: CASSVPGLGYTF

j_call: TRBJ1-5
clone_size: .
d_call: TRBD1
v_call: TRBV6-1
cdr3_nt: TGTGCCAGCTTGCGACAGGGGAATCAGCCCCAGCATTTT
cdr3_aa: CASLRQGNQPQHF

j_call: TRBJ1-6
clone_size: once
d_call: TRBD1
v_call: TRBV7-9
cdr3_nt: TGTGCCAGCAGCTTAGCCGGGACAGCCCATTCACCCCTCCACTTT
cdr3_aa: CASSLAGTAHSPLHF

j_call: TRBJ2-2
clone_size: once
d_call: .
v_call: TRBV5-6
cdr3_nt: TGTGCCAGCAGCCACCTTAATGGCCTGACCGGGGAGCTGTTTTTT
cdr3_aa: CASSHLNGLTGELFF

j_call: TRBJ2-4
clone_size: once
d_call: .
v_call: TRBV15
cdr3_nt: TGTGCCACCGCCCTTGGTTTGAGCCAAAACATTCAGTACTTC
cdr3_aa: CATALGLSQNIQYF

j_call: TRBJ2-7
clone_size: .
d_call: TRBD2
v_call: TRBV10-2
cdr3_nt: TGCGCCAGCAGTAAAGGGACTATTGGACTAGGCGAGCAGTACTTC
cdr3_aa: CASSKGTIGLGEQYF

j_call: TRBJ2-3
clone_size: .
d_call: .
v_call: TRBV7-9
cdr3_nt: TGTGCCAGCAGCTTAGCTCTACAACCGGGAGTTGGCGATACGCAGTATTTT
cdr3_aa: CASSLALQPGVGDTQYF

j_call: TRBJ2-7
clone_size: .
d_call: TRBD2
v_call: TRBV6-5
cdr3_nt: TGTGCCAGCAGTTACTCGATAGCGGGAGGGACCTACGAGCAGTACTTC
cdr3_aa: CASSYSIAGGTYEQYF

j_call: TRBJ2-7
clone_size: once
d_call: TRBD1
v_call: TRBV6-5
cdr3_nt: TGTGCCAGCAGAGAAGGACAGGGGGCAACTGAGCAGTACTTC
cdr3_aa: CASREGQGATEQYF

j_call: TRBJ1-4
clone_size: .
d_call: .
v_call: TRBV18
cdr3_nt: TGTGCCAGCTCACCTTCAGGTGCAACTAATGAAAAACTGTTTTTT
cdr3_aa: CASSPSGATNEKLFF

j_call: TRBJ2-7
clone_size: .
d_call: .
v_call: TRBV2
cdr3_nt: TGTGCCAGCAGTGAAGAACATAGCGGCGGGTACGAGCAGTACTTC
cdr3_aa: CASSEEHSGGYEQYF

j_call: TRBJ2-6
clone_size: once
d_call: TRBD1
v_call: TRBV28
cdr3_nt: TGTGCCAGCAGTTCCCCCTTAGGACAGGGGGGGGCCAACGTCCTGACTTTC
cdr3_aa: CASSSPLGQGGANVLTF

j_call: TRBJ1-6
clone_size: .
d_call: .
v_call: TRBV14
cdr3_nt: TGTGCCAGCAGCCAAGAGAGAGTCGGCGGCTCACCCCTCCACTTT
cdr3_aa: CASSQERVGGSPLHF

j_call: TRBJ2-2
clone_size: .
d_call: .
v_call: TRBV7-9
cdr3_nt: TGTGCCAGCAGCTTAAGTAGCACCGGGGAGCTGTTTTTT
cdr3_aa: CASSLSSTGELFF

j_call: TRBJ2-5
clone_size: few
d_call: TRBD2
v_call: TRBV5-6
cdr3_nt: TGTGCCAGCAGCTCCGACGGGGGTCTAGCGGGAGTAAGGGAGACCCAGTACTTC
cdr3_aa: CASSSDGGLAGVRETQYF

j_call: TRBJ2-7
clone_size: few
d_call: .
v_call: TRBV19
cdr3_nt: TGTGCCAGTAGTAGATGGGGCCAGGACTACGAGCAGTACTTC
cdr3_aa: CASSRWGQDYEQYF

j_call: TRBJ2-1
clone_size: .
d_call: TRBD2
v_call: TRBV5-1
cdr3_nt: TGCGCCAGCAGCTTGGCACTAGCGGGAGTCCGAGAGCAGTTCTTC
cdr3_aa: CASSLALAGVREQFF

j_call: TRBJ1-4
clone_size: .
d_call: .
v_call: TRBV5-4
cdr3_nt: TGTGCCAGCAGCTCGAGACCGGGAAGGGCAACTAATGAAAAACTGTTTTTT
cdr3_aa: CASSSRPGRATNEKLFF

j_call: TRBJ2-1
clone_size: once
d_call: TRBD2
v_call: TRBV28
cdr3_nt: TGTGCCAGCAGTTCCGGACTAGCGGAGCAGTTCTTC
cdr3_aa: CASSSGLAEQFF

j_call: TRBJ2-1
clone_size: .
d_call: .
v_call: TRBV11-2
cdr3_nt: TGTGCCAGCAGCTCAGCAGGGGCGTCGGGCAATGAGCAGTTCTTC
cdr3_aa: CASSSAGASGNEQFF

j_call: TRBJ2-2
clone_size: .
d_call: .
v_call: TRBV7-2
cdr3_nt: TGTGCCAGCAGCTTAGTGTCGGGACTGAACACCGGGGAGCTGTTTTTT
cdr3_aa: CASSLVSGLNTGELFF

j_call: TRBJ2-7
clone_size: .
d_call: TRBD1
v_call: TRBV4-1
cdr3_nt: TGCGCCAGCAGCCAAGCATCTTCCCGGGACAGGGGGATTTCCTACGAGCAGTACTTC
cdr3_aa: CASSQASSRDRGISYEQYF

j_call: TRBJ2-3
clone_size: few
d_call: .
v_call: TRBV5-1
cdr3_nt: TGCGCCAGCAGCTTGACGGCTCAGGCAGATACGCAGTATTTT
cdr3_aa: CASSLTAQADTQYF

j_call: TRBJ1-2
clone_size: .
d_call: TRBD1
v_call: TRBV28
cdr3_nt: TGTGCCAGCAGTCAACCGGGACAGAGATTACGTTCTAACTATGGCTACACCTTC
cdr3_aa: CASSQPGQRLRSNYGYTF

j_call: TRBJ2-3
clone_size: .
d_call: TRBD2
v_call: TRBV15
cdr3_nt: TGTGCCACCAGCAGAACCAAGCAGCGGGAGGGGAGAACAGATACGCAGTATTTT
cdr3_aa: CATSRTKQREGRTDTQYF

j_call: TRBJ1-1
clone_size: .
d_call: .
v_call: TRBV19
cdr3_nt: TGTGCCAGTAGTATTAATCAGTTATCAATGAACACTGAAGCTTTCTTT
cdr3_aa: CASSINQLSMNTEAFF

j_call: TRBJ2-7
clone_size: .
d_call: TRBD1
v_call: TRBV6-5
cdr3_nt: TGTGCCAGCAGAAAACCCGGGACAGGGACCTACGAGCAGTACTTC
cdr3_aa: CASRKPGTGTYEQYF

j_call: TRBJ2-2
clone_size: .
d_call: .
v_call: TRBV7-9
cdr3_nt: TGTGCCAGCAGCTCCGGACTGATGAACACCGGGGAGCTGTTTTTT
cdr3_aa: CASSSGLMNTGELFF

j_call: TRBJ2-7
clone_size: .
d_call: TRBD2
v_call: TRBV30
cdr3_nt: TGTGCCTGGTCTAGCGGGAGCTCCTACGAGCAGTACTTC
cdr3_aa: CAWSSGSSYEQYF

j_call: TRBJ2-7
clone_size: .
d_call: .
v_call: TRBV4-1
cdr3_nt: TGCGCCAGCAGCCAGATCGGGGGCTACGAGCAGTACTTC
cdr3_aa: CASSQIGGYEQYF

j_call: TRBJ1-4
clone_size: .
d_call: .
v_call: TRBV25-1
cdr3_nt: TGTGCCAGCAGTCTGGGGGCCAATGAAAAACTGTTTTTT
cdr3_aa: CASSLGANEKLFF